This T cell receptor beta chain was retrieved from a study of beta chain features in type 1 diabetes. Findings and limits, study-wide: Shorter templates might be favored by PCR, and equally so in patients and in controls. Type 1 diabetes patients had TCRB CDR3s that were shorter (moderately but significantly so) in all four CD4+ subsets. A greater similarity of naive, central memory and Treg TCRB repertoires was seen among patients than among healthy donors.

Around 110 mL of blood, on average, came from one heparinised draw per donor. CD4+ naive, central memory, regulatory and stem cell-like memory cells were sorted via CD45RO/CCR7/CD25/CD127/CD95/CD27. Expressed TCRB transcripts were sequenced because the entire RNA isolate underwent reverse transcription. This table comes from immunoSEQ multiplex PCR, and its TCRdb copy is limited to in-frame clones, with some not included. This table has 300,000 to 450,000 clones, roughly 12% appearing once. As regards this clone: Its antigen is not identified.

The TCR originated in a woman aged 18-29 years with type 1 diabetes. The sequencing input was naive CD4+ T cells from blood.

The CDR3 is CAWSVPEGGVGSNGYTF. DNA of the CDR3: TGTGCCTGGAGTGTACCCGAGGGGGGGGTGGGGTCGAATGGCTACACCTTC. The rearrangement joins TRBV30 to TRBJ1-2; tentative D call: TRBD1 (6 bases). The CDR3 consists of 17 residues. Trimming took off 0 bases at V and 6 bases at J, with 23 bases between the two ends. The V gene's germline CDR1 is GTSNPN and CDR2 SVGIG (reference sequence).